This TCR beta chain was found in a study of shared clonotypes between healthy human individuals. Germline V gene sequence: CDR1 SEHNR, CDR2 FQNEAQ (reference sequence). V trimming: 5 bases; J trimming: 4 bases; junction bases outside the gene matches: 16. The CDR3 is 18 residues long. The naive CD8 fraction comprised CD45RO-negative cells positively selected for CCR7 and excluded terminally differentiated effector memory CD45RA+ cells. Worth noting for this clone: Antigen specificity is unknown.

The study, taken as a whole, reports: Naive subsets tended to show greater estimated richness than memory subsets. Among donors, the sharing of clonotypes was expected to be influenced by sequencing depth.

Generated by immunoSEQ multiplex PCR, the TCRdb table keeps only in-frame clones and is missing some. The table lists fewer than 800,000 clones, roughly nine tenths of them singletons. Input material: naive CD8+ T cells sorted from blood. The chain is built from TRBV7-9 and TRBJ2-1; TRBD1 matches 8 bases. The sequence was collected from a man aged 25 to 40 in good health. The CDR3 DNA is TGTGCCAGCAGCCCAACACGACAGGGGCCAATTCGGTACAATGAGCAGTTCTTC. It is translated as CASSPTRQGPIRYNEQFF.